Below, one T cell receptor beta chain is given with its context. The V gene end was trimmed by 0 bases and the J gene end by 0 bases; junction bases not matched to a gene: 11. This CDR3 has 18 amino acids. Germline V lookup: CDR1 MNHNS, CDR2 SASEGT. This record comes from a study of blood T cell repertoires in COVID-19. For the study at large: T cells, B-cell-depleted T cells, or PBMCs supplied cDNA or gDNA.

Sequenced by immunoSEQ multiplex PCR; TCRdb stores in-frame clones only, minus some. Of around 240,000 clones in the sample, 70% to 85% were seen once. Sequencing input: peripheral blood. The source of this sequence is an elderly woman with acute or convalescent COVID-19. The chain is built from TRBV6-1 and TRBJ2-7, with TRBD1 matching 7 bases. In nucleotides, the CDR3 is TGTGCCAGCAGTGAAGCGTTCCTAGGGGGCCCTAGCTCCTACGAGCAGTACTTC. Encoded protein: CASSEAFLGGPSSYEQYF.